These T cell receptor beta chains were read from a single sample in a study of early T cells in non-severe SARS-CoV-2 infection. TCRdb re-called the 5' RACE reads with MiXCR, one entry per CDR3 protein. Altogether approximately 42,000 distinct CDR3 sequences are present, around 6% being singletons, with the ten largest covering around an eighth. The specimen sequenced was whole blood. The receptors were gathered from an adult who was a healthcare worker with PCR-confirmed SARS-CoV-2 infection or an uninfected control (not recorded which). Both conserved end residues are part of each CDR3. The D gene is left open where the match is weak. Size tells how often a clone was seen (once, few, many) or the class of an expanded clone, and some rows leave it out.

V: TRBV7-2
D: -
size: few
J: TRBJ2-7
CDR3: CASSFQGKSEQYF
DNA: TGTGCCAGCAGCTTTCAGGGTAAATCCGAGCAGTACTTC

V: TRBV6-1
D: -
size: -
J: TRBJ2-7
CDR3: CASTAPDRTYEQYF
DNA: TGTGCCAGCACCGCACCGGATAGAACCTACGAGCAGTACTTC

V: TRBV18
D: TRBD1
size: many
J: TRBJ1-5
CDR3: CASSLEDRRSPQHF
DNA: TGTGCCAGCTCACTCGAGGACAGGAGATCGCCCCAGCATTTT

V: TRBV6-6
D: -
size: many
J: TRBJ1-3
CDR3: CASNQDYSGNTIYF
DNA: TGTGCCAGCAACCAGGACTACTCTGGAAACACCATATATTTT

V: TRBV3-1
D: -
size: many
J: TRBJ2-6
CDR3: CASEPTGANVLTF
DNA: TGTGCCAGCGAACCTACTGGGGCCAACGTCCTGACTTTC

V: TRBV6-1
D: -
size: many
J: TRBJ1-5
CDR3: CASSVGSNQPQHF
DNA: TGTGCCAGCAGTGTGGGTAGCAATCAGCCCCAGCATTTT

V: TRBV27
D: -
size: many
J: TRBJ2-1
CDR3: CASSTGDEQFF
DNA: TGTGCCAGCAGTACGGGGGATGAGCAGTTCTTC

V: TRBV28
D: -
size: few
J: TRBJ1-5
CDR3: CASTPPGRDDQPQHF
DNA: TGTGCCAGCACCCCGCCAGGGAGGGATGATCAGCCCCAGCATTTT

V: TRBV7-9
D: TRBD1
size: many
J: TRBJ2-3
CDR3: CASSEGQGIADTQYF
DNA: TGTGCCAGCAGCGAGGGACAGGGGATCGCAGATACGCAGTATTTT

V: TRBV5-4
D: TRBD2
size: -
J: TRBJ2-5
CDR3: CASSLKAGGLETQYF
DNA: TGTGCCAGCAGCTTAAAGGCGGGGGGGCTAGAGACCCAGTACTTC

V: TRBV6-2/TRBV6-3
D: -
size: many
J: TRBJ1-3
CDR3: CASRSKTGSGNTIYF
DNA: TGTGCCAGCAGAAGCAAGACGGGCTCTGGAAACACCATATATTTT

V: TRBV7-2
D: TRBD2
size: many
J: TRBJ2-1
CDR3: CASSYRGLAGGLAREQFF
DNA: TGTGCCAGCAGTTACCGGGGACTAGCGGGGGGGCTGGCGCGTGAGCAGTTCTTC

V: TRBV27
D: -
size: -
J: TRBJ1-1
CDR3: CASMEAALGFTEAFF
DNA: TGTGCCAGCATGGAGGCAGCCTTGGGTTTTACTGAAGCTTTCTTT

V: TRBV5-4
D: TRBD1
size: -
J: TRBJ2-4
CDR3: CASSSPGQGIAKNIQYF
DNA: TGTGCCAGCAGCTCACCGGGACAGGGAATAGCCAAAAACATTCAGTACTTC

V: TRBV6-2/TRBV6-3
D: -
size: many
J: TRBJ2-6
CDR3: CASSHKGSGANVLTF
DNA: TGTGCCAGCAGCCATAAGGGGAGTGGGGCCAACGTCCTGACTTTC

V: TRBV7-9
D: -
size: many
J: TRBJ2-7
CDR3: CASSPPGAPGEQYF
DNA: TGTGCCAGCAGCCCACCGGGGGCCCCAGGCGAGCAGTACTTC

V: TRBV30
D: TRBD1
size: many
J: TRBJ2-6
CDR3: CAWSGLGQPSSGANVLTF
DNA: TGTGCCTGGAGTGGTTTGGGACAGCCTAGCTCTGGGGCCAACGTCCTGACTTTC

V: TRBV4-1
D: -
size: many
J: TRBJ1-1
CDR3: CASSQFEGWTEAFF
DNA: TGCGCCAGCAGCCAATTTGAAGGGTGGACTGAAGCTTTCTTT

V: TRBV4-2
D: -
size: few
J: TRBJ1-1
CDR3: CASSEGSEAFF
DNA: TGTGCCAGCAGCGAGGGATCTGAAGCTTTCTTT

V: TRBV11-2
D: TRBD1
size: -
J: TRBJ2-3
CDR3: CASSLTGGRDTQYF
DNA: TGTGCCAGCAGCCTAACAGGGGGTAGAGATACGCAGTATTTT

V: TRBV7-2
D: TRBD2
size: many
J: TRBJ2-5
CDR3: CASSSRALAVQETQYF
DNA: TGTGCCAGCAGCTCTAGGGCGCTAGCGGTCCAAGAGACCCAGTACTTC

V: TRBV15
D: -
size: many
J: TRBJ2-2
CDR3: CATSRDGGSTNTGELFF
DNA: TGTGCCACCAGCAGAGATGGGGGGAGCACGAACACCGGGGAGCTGTTTTTT

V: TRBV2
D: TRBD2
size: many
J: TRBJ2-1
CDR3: CASSDRGVYNEQFF
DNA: TGTGCCAGCAGTGATCGGGGGGTCTACAATGAGCAGTTCTTC

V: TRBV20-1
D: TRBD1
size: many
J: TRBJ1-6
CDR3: CSARDQEKGAYSPLHF
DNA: TGCAGTGCTAGAGATCAGGAAAAGGGGGCTTATTCACCCCTCCACTTT

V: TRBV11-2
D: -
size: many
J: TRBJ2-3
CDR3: CASSTASARSTDTQYF
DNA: TGTGCCAGCAGCACCGCTAGTGCTCGGAGCACAGATACGCAGTATTTT

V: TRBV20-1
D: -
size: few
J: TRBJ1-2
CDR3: CSASRGDGYTF
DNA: TGCAGTGCTAGTCGCGGGGATGGCTACACCTTC

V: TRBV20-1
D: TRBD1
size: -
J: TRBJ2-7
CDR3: CSARLGQGGLNEQYF
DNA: TGCAGTGCTAGACTCGGACAGGGAGGTTTGAACGAGCAGTACTTC

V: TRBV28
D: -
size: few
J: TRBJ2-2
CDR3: CATHGVAANTGELFF
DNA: TGTGCCACCCATGGAGTAGCCGCGAACACCGGGGAGCTGTTTTTT

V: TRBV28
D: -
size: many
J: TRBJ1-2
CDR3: CASSFSRQAFYGYTF
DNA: TGTGCCAGCAGTTTTAGTAGACAGGCCTTCTATGGCTACACCTTC

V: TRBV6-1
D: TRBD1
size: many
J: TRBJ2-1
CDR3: CASSEIDMWFKTGRWGEQFF
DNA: TGTGCCAGCAGTGAAATAGATATGTGGTTTAAGACAGGGCGTTGGGGTGAGCAGTTCTTC

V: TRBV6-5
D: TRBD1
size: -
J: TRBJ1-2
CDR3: CASSSGQGAFGYTF
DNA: TGTGCCAGCAGTTCAGGACAGGGAGCCTTTGGCTACACCTTC

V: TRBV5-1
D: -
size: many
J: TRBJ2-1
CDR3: CASSLARGHEQFF
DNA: TGCGCCAGCAGCTTGGCCAGGGGTCATGAGCAGTTCTTC

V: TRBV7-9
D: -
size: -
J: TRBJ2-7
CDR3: CASSLSSSEQYF
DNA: TGTGCCAGCAGCTTATCTTCAAGCGAGCAGTACTTC

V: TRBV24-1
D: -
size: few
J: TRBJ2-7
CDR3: CATSDPSQSYEQYF
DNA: TGTGCCACCAGTGATCCCTCTCAATCTTACGAGCAGTACTTC

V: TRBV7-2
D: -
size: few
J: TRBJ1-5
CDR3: CASSPQPRSYQPQHF
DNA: TGTGCCAGCAGCCCCCAACCCAGGTCGTATCAGCCCCAGCATTTT

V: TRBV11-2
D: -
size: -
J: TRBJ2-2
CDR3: CASSLEPSGTGELFF
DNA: TGTGCCAGCAGCTTAGAACCCTCCGGCACCGGGGAGCTGTTTTTT

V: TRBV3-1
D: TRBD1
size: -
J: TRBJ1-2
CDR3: CASSQRTGGTSGYTF
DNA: TGTGCCAGCAGCCAACGGACAGGGGGCACGTCGGGCTACACCTTC

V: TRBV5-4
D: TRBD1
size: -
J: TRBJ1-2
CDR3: CASSLVAGGAYGYTF
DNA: TGTGCCAGCAGCTTGGTTGCAGGGGGCGCATACGGCTACACCTTC

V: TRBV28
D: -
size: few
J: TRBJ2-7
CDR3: CASSPTRSSSYEQYF
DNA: TGTGCCAGCAGTCCCACCCGTTCGAGCTCCTACGAGCAGTACTTC

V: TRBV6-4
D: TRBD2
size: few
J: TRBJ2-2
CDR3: CASSSSGGTGELFF
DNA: TGTGCCAGCAGTTCTAGCGGGGGCACCGGGGAGCTGTTTTTT

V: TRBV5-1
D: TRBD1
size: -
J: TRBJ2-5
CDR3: CASSPGTDQETQYF
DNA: TGCGCCAGCAGCCCCGGGACAGACCAAGAGACCCAGTACTTC

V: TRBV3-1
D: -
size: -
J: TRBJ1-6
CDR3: CACSQGEDSPLHF
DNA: TGTGCCTGCAGCCAAGGCGAGGATTCACCCCTCCACTTT

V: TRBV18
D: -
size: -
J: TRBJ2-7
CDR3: CASSSATDVLHEQYF
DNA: TGTGCCAGCTCATCGGCTACGGATGTTTTACACGAGCAGTACTTC

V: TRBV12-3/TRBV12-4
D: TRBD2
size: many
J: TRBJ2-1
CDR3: CASRPGLAGEDEQFF
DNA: TGTGCCAGCAGACCAGGACTAGCCGGTGAGGATGAGCAGTTCTTC

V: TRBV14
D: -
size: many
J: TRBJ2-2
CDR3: CASSHLDKSNTGELFF
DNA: TGTGCCAGCAGCCACTTGGACAAGTCGAACACCGGGGAGCTGTTTTTT